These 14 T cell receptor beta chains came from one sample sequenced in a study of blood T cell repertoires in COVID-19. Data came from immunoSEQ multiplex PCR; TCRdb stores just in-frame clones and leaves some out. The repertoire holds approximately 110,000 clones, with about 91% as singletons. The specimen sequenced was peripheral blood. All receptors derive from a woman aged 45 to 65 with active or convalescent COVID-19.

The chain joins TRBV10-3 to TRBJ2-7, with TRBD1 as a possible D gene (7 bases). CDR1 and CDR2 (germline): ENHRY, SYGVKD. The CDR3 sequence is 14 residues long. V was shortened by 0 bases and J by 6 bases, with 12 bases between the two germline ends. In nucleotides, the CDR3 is TGTGCCATCAGTGAGTCTGGAGGGGGCGGCGAGCAGTACTTC. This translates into CAISESGGGGEQYF.

Written as DNA, the CDR3 is TGTGCCAGTACCTATACGAACACCGGGGAGCTGTTTTTT. It specifies CASTYTNTGELFF. The chain combines TRBV19 with TRBJ2-2; D ambiguous. This CDR3 comprises 13 residues. Trimming stripped 7 bases from V and 0 bases from J, with 6 bases between. Germline V lookup: CDR1 LNHDA, CDR2 SQIVND (reference sequence).

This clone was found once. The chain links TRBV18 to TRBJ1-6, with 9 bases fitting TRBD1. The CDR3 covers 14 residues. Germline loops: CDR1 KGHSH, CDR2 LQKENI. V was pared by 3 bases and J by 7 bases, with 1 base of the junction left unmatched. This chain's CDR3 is CASSPGTGNSPLHF. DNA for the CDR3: TGTGCCAGCTCACCGGGGACAGGGAATTCACCCCTCCACTTT.

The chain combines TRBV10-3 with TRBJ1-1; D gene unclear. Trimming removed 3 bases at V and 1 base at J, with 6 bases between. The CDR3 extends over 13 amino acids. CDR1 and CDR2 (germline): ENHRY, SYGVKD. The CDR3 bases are TGTGCCATCAGTGATTTGGCGAACACTGAAGCTTTCTTT. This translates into CAISDLANTEAFF.

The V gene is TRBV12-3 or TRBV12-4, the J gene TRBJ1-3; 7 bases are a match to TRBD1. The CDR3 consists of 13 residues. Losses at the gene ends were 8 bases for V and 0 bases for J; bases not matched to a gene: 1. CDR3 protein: CASRQGSGNTIYF. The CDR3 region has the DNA TGTGCCAGCCGACAGGGCTCTGGAAACACCATATATTTT.

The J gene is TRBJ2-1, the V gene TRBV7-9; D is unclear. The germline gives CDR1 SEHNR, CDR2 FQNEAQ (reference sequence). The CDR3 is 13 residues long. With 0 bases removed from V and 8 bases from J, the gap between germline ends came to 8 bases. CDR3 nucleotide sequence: TGTGCCAGCAGCTTAGCTCCTAGAGATGAGCAGTTCTTC. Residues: CASSLAPRDEQFF. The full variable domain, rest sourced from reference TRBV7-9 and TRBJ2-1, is DTGVSQNPRHKITKRGQNVTFRCDPISEHNRLYWYRQTLGQGPEFLTYFQNEAQLEKSRLLSDRFSAERPKGSFSTLEIQRTEQGDSAMYLCASSLAPRDEQFFGPGTRLTVL.

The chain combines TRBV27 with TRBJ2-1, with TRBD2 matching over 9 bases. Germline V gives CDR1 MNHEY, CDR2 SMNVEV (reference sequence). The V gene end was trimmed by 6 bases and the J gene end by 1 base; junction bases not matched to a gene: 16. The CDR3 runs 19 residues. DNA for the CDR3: TGTGCCAGCAGAATCTGGGCGGGAGGGCCTATGGAATCCTACAATGAGCAGTTCTTC. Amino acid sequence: CASRIWAGGPMESYNEQFF.

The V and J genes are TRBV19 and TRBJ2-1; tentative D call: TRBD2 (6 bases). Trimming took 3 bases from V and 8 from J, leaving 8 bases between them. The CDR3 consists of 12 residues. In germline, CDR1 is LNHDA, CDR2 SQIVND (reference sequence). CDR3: CASSISGDEQFF. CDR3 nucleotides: TGTGCCAGTAGTATCTCGGGGGATGAGCAGTTCTTC.

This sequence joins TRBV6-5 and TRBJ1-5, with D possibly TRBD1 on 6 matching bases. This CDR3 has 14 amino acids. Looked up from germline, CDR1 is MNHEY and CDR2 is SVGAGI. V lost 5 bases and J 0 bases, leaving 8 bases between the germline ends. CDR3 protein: CASSQGFSNQPQHF. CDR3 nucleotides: TGTGCCAGCAGTCAGGGGTTTAGCAATCAGCCCCAGCATTTT.

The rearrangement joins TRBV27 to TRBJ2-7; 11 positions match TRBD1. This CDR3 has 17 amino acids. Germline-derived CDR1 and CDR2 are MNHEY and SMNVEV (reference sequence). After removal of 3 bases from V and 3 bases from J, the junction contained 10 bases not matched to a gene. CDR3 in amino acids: CASSFIGQGAIRYEQYF. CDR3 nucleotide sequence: TGTGCCAGCAGTTTTATAGGACAGGGGGCGATCCGCTACGAGCAGTACTTC.

The CDR3 is CASSLTGVSPLHF. The CDR3 region has the DNA TGTGCCAGCAGCCTGACAGGGGTCTCACCCCTCCACTTT. The gene calls are TRBV5-6 and TRBJ1-6, with TRBD1 identical over 8 bases. Looked up from germline, CDR1 is SGHDT and CDR2 is YYEEEE. With 4 bases clipped from V and 10 bases from J, the junction kept 4 bases outside the gene matches. The CDR3 has 13 amino acids.

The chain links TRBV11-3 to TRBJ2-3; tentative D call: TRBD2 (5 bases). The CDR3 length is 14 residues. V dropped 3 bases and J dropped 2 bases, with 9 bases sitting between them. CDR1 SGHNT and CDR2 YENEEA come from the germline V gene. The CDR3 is CASSLAGYTDTQYF. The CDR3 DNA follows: TGTGCCAGCAGCTTGGCGGGTTACACAGATACGCAGTATTTT.

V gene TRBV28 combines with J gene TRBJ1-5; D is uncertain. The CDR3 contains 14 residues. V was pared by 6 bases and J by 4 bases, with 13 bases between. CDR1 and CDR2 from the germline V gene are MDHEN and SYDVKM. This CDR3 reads CASSPSGGNQPQHF. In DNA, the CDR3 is TGTGCCAGCAGCCCGTCAGGCGGGAATCAGCCCCAGCATTTT.

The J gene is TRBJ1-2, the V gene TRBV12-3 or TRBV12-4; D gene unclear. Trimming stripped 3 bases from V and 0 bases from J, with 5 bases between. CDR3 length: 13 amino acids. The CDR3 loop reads CASSLRSNYGYTF. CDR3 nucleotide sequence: TGTGCCAGCAGTTTGAGATCTAACTATGGCTACACCTTC.